This paragraph reports one T cell receptor beta chain. There is no known antigen for this receptor. Per-nucleotide qualities are absent, and no much larger clonotype sits a single base away. The germline V gene (reference sequence) provides CDR1 GTSNPN and CDR2 SVGIG. The CDR3, cysteine through phenylalanine, is 13 amino acids long. Here the CDR3 DNA is all that survives: 39 bases in frame from base 1. Deletion took 2 bases off V and 5 bases off J, with a span of 12 bases between the germline ends. The CDR3 regions of human TCRbeta chains were analyzed by immunosequencing. Per the source publication's procedure: TCRs in the repertoires were matched against a reference library of SARS-CoV-2-specific TCRs that had been generated with the MIRA antigen-specificity platform. Breadth meant the fraction of unique TCRs that were SARS-CoV-2-associated, whereas depth meant the fraction of total T cells that were SARS-CoV-2-associated. Using the MIRA data, each spike-specific TCR was mapped to the spike region that the TCR reacts to and placed in a CD4 or CD8 class. Log10-transformed breadth and depth values were compared by one-way ANOVA with Sidak's multiple comparisons tests. TCRdb retrieved this table from immuneACCESS and kept in-frame rearrangements only. Not all clones are present; in checked studies, unresolved V genes account for under half, and no reason is known for the remainder. The V and J calls and the clone size are those of that table, but D and trimming were determined from the DNA. The sample contains about 55,000 clones, 75% to 90% of them found a single time. The biggest ten clones account for around 15% of the sample.

The data are from a study of T cell responses to AZD1222 COVID-19 vaccine (dated by TCRdb to the early 2020s). With regard to the full study: AZD1222 recipients whose second dose came at about 4 weeks and those whose second dose came at about 12 weeks were combined into one group, since spike-specific TCR depth and breadth did not differ between the two schedules. Trial participants were enrolled by age into subgroups of 18-55, 56-69 and 70-plus years, and about 150, 27 and 61 TCR-sequenced participants, respectively, were included in these subgroups. A total of 233 trial participants underwent TCR sequencing, of whom around 210 had received two doses of AZD1222 and 26 had received two doses of the MenACWY control vaccine.

The time point label corresponds to: baseline before first vaccination. Vaccinee samples came from UK trials COV001 and COV002, including a single-blind randomized controlled phase 2/3 trial of AZD1222 (ChAdOx1 nCoV-19) in healthy adults. For TCRbeta chain sequencing, PBMC samples from trial participants were taken at day 0 and at day 28 after the second dose. General conclusions and limits of the study: Because no day 14 peak-response samples were available, repertoires were characterized only after the peak T cell response. After two AZD1222 doses, both the breadth and the depth of spike-specific TCRs were significantly higher than at day 0 and than in MenACWY recipients. Reportedly, close to half of the unique spike-specific TCRs recognized epitopes lying outside the regions that are mutated in the B.1.351 and B.1.1.7 variants. CD4 TCRs associated with the vaccine covered the entire spike protein, and the dominant responses were in regions 160-218 and 743-854. In the small 56-69-year group, the increase in depth fell short of significance, most likely because of low power. Conclusions about previously exposed vaccinees are limited because only six or seven AZD1222 recipients were SARS-CoV-2 seropositive at baseline. Most participants were white British and females outnumbered males, and the authors suggested that clonal diversity may have been underestimated.

Sequencing was performed on peripheral blood, taken on day 0 of AZD1222 vaccination. This TCR was sampled from an adult in good health. This chain is built from TRBV30 and TRBJ2-5; the D assignment is uncertain and may be TRBD1 or TRBD2, with 5 bases supporting each. The DNA sequence is TGTGCCTGGAGTTCCCCGGGGCGTGAGACCCAGTACTTC. Protein translation: CAWSSPGRETQYF.